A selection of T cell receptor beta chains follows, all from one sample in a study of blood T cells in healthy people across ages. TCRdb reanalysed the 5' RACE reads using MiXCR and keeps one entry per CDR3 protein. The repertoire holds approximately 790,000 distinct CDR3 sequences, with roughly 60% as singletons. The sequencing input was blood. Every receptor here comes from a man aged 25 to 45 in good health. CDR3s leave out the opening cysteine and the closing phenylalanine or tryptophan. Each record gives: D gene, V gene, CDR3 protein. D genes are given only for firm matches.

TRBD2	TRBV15	ATSSSGTSWANEQF
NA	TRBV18	ASSPETRNGYT
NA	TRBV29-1	SVEEDREPSYGYT
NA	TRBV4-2	ASSQDIVRGRLGGYT
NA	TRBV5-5	ASSLTGLGRVEAF
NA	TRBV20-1	SAREQGLGAYGCT
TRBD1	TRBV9	ASSVVGTGLHEQY
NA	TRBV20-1	SAGEPLGIQETQY
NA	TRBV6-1	ASTRWMAGELF
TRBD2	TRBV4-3	ASSPPGLANEQF
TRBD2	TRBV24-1	ATSDSSGQETQY
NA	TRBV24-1	ATSGVTADTQY
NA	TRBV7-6	ASSLGQGTSYEQY
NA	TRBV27	ASSFTVLSDKY
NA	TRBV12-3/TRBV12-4	ASSPDTRNGIQY
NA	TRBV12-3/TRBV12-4	ASSQQGYTEAF
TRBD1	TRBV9	ASSVRQGSSTGELF
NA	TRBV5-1	ASSLSSRGYEQY
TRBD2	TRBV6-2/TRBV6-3	ASSSRLAGSYEQY
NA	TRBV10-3	AISESGLNYGYT
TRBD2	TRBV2	ASRASGYNEQF
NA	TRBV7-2	ASSSIGTFNEQF
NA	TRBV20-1	SAERAKHNSPLH
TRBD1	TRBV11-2	ASSTGTGLGETQY
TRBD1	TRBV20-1	SATRQGQETQY
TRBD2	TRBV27	ASSLSILAGGHGTQY
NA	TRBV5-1	ASSSDWSSYNEQF
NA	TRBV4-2	ASSQEQTQNTEAF
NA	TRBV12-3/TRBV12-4	ASSRAGDTQY
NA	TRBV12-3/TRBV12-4	ASSLAQGMSDTQY
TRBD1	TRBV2	ASSEAGQLYGYT
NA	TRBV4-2	ACSQGNTEAF
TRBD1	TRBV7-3	ASSSGTGEMTEAF
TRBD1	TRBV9	ASSGGRGTGHYGYT
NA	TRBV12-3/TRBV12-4	ASTGPFPADTQY
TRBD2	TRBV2	ASITSGGSYNEQF
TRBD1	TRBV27	ASRLNPDRGYGYT
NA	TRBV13	ASSSSRTAYEQF
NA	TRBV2	ASRANPQGRETQY
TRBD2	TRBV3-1	ASSLRASGGEQY
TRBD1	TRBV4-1	ASSHSGTGTIYEQY
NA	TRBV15	ATSRGRGYSYNEQF
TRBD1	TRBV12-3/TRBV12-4	ASRQGGTQY
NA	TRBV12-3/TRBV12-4	ASSPLGYHNSETQY
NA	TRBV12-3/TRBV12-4	ASSLDGKQY
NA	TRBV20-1	RGKEGGNTDTQY
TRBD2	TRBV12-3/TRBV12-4	ASSFVLAGTYEQY
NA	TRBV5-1	ASSLDDARFYGYT
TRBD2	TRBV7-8	ASSLALGSGGVRADTQY
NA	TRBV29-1	SGGDTNYGYT
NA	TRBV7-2	ASSSTLYEQY
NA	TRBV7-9	ASSLFSTVGLSYNEQF
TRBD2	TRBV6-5	ASSYRVSSGGADEQF